This T cell receptor (beta chain) comes out of a study of naive and memory T cell subsets. An equimolar mix of two oligonucleotides served as the beta constant-region primer for TRBC1 and TRBC2. TCRdb itself ran the UMI-ligation and nested PCR reads through MiXCR, one entry per CDR3 protein. This table has approximately 21,000 distinct CDR3 sequences, 9.5% to 11% appearing once. V was shortened by 7 bases and J by 4 bases, with 27 bases between the two germline ends. CDR3 size: 18 residues. From germline, CDR1 is MNHNS and CDR2 SASEGT. This chain connects TRBV6-1 to TRBJ2-3, with D possibly TRBD2 on 6 matching bases. The receptor comes from a human donor in good health. The sequenced material came from central memory CD8+ T cells from blood. The CDR3 DNA follows: TGTGCCAGCACCCTATGGGGTATTTGGGCCCGCGGGGCAGATACGCAGTATTTT. Translating it yields CASTLWGIWARGADTQYF.